The subject of this entry is one TCR beta chain. The data are from a study of blood T cell repertoires in COVID-19. As for the study in general: Sources were T cells, B-cell-depleted T cells, or PBMCs; the material itself was cDNA or gDNA.

Profiled with immunoSEQ multiplex PCR; TCRdb holds only in-frame clones, not every one. The data hold roughly 300,000 clones, with 70% to 90% observed a single time. Participants spanned ages about 18 to 95 years and resided in roughly 22 US areas. After removal of 1 base from V and 3 bases from J, the junction contained 12 bases not matched to a gene. Germline assignment: CDR1 SGHTS and CDR2 YDEGEE. CDR3 length: 18 residues. The source material was PBMCs or T cells enriched from blood (not recorded which). This clonotype was obtained from a woman in her thirties or forties with acute COVID-19. V gene TRBV5-8 combines with J gene TRBJ1-2; the match to TRBD1 covers 10 bases. This CDR3 is CASSLFGTGDPLDYGYTF. CDR3 in DNA: TGTGCCAGCAGCTTGTTCGGGACAGGGGACCCCTTAGACTATGGCTACACCTTC.